The rows below give T cell receptor beta chains drawn from one sample of a study of cytomegalovirus exposure and HLA in healthy donors. Sequencing used immunoSEQ multiplex PCR; TCRdb keeps in-frame clones, though not all of them. The table records 90,000 to 110,000 clones, over 70% of them present only once. The specimen sequenced was PBMCs. The receptors stem from a male donor in good health and CMV-seronegative. Each CDR3 is given with its conserved first and last residue. Each record gives: J gene, clone size, D gene, V gene, CDR3 protein, CDR3 DNA. The D gene is left open where the match is weak. Not all rows give a size; the values are once, few, many and, for expanded clones, a class.

TRBJ1-3 once - TRBV14 CASSQYSRAGNTIYF TGTGCCAGCAGCCAATACTCCAGGGCGGGAAACACCATATATTTT
TRBJ2-1 - - TRBV6-1 CASSESGASYNEQFF TGTGCCAGCAGTGAATCGGGAGCCTCCTACAATGAGCAGTTCTTC
TRBJ1-4 few - TRBV6-1 CAISLANEKLFF TGTGCCATCTCCCTAGCTAATGAAAAACTGTTTTTT
TRBJ2-1 - - TRBV6-1 CASSEHPEGAGEQFF TGTGCCAGCAGTGAACACCCGGAGGGGGCGGGTGAGCAGTTCTTC
TRBJ1-4 - - TRBV5-4 CASSGRAGEKLFF TGTGCCAGCAGCGGGAGGGCGGGCGAAAAACTGTTTTTT
TRBJ2-6 few TRBD1 TRBV5-4 CASIRQGAGANVLTF TGTGCCAGCATCAGACAGGGGGCTGGGGCCAACGTCCTGACTTTC
TRBJ2-3 once TRBD2 TRBV18 CASSNRLAGGASTDTQYF TGTGCCAGCTCAAATCGACTAGCGGGAGGGGCTAGCACAGATACGCAGTATTTT
TRBJ2-7 - TRBD1 TRBV30 CAWSVGTGAWYEQYF TGTGCCTGGAGTGTCGGGACAGGGGCCTGGTACGAGCAGTACTTC
TRBJ2-7 few TRBD2 TRBV10-3 CAISGAGGEQYF TGTGCCATCAGCGGAGCGGGAGGGGAGCAGTACTTC
TRBJ1-1 - - TRBV18 CASSPPDTNTEAFF TGTGCCAGCTCACCACCCGACACAAACACTGAAGCTTTCTTT
TRBJ2-5 - TRBD2 TRBV28 CAHRAGGPRETQYF TGTGCCCACCGCGCGGGAGGGCCTCGGGAGACCCAGTACTTC
TRBJ1-3 - - TRBV10-2 CASSLTRPAHGNTIYF TGCGCCAGCAGCCTAACCCGCCCAGCGCATGGAAACACCATATATTTT
TRBJ2-3 - TRBD1 TRBV28 CASRGTGGPDTQYF TGTGCCAGCAGGGGGACAGGGGGCCCAGATACGCAGTATTTT
TRBJ2-4 many TRBD2 TRBV7-8 CASSPLRTSGSKNIQYF TGTGCCAGCAGCCCCCTACGGACTAGCGGGAGCAAAAACATTCAGTACTTC
TRBJ2-3 - TRBD2 TRBV30 CAWRRREVFFPTDTQYF TGTGCCTGGAGGAGGCGGGAGGTTTTCTTTCCCACAGATACGCAGTATTTT
TRBJ2-2 - TRBD1 TRBV7-3 CASSLEGQGRRNTGELFF TGTGCCAGCAGCTTAGAGGGACAGGGTAGGCGGAACACCGGGGAGCTGTTTTTT
TRBJ2-3 once TRBD1 TRBV5-1 CASSPGQGFADTQYF TGCGCCAGCAGCCCAGGACAGGGTTTCGCAGATACGCAGTATTTT
TRBJ2-1 - TRBD2 TRBV9 CASSPTSAGGNEQFF TGTGCCAGCAGCCCTACTAGCGCGGGGGGGAATGAGCAGTTCTTC
TRBJ1-4 - TRBD1 TRBV9 CASSSTDRANEKLFF TGTGCCAGCAGCTCTACGGACAGGGCTAATGAAAAACTGTTTTTT
TRBJ2-3 once - TRBV12-1 CASSFEWDKFTDTQYF TGTGCCAGCAGCTTTGAGTGGGACAAGTTCACAGATACGCAGTATTTT
TRBJ2-1 - - TRBV7-6 CASSLTTHNEQFF TGTGCCAGCAGCTTAACTACCCACAATGAGCAGTTCTTC
TRBJ2-2 - TRBD1 TRBV6-6 CASTGQGATGELFF TGTGCCAGCACAGGACAGGGGGCAACCGGGGAGCTGTTTTTT
TRBJ2-3 - - TRBV5-1 CASSLEGGLRTDTQYF TGCGCCAGCAGCTTGGAGGGCGGGTTGCGGACAGATACGCAGTATTTT
TRBJ2-3 - - TRBV27 CASSFRGTLGGTDTQYF TGTGCCAGCAGTTTCCGCGGGACTCTAGGGGGCACAGATACGCAGTATTTT
TRBJ2-2 - - TRBV4-1 CASSQGEWLANTGELFF TGCGCCAGCAGCCAAGGGGAGTGGCTAGCGAACACCGGGGAGCTGTTTTTT
TRBJ1-3 once - TRBV15 CATSRDGRGLSGNTIYF TGTGCCACCAGCAGAGACGGAAGGGGCCTCTCTGGAAACACCATATATTTT
TRBJ2-2 once - TRBV11-3 CASSLGSDTGELFF TGTGCCAGCAGCTTAGGCAGCGACACCGGGGAGCTGTTTTTT
TRBJ2-1 - TRBD1 TRBV6-6 CASSYSTGRSYNEQFF TGTGCCAGCAGTTACTCGACAGGGCGGTCCTACAATGAGCAGTTCTTC
TRBJ2-3 - TRBD1 TRBV5-8 CASSLAGQGATDTQYF TGTGCCAGCAGCTTGGCCGGACAGGGGGCTACAGATACGCAGTATTTT
TRBJ2-3 - - TRBV20-1 CSAPYTDTQYF TGCAGTGCCCCTTACACAGATACGCAGTATTTT
TRBJ1-5 - - TRBV27 CASSATVSNQPQHF TGTGCCAGCAGTGCGACAGTTAGCAATCAGCCCCAGCATTTT
TRBJ2-1 - - TRBV7-3 CASRSTGGSYNEQFF TGTGCCAGCAGGTCCACAGGCGGCTCCTACAATGAGCAGTTCTTC
TRBJ1-1 - - TRBV5-4 CASSLQGMNTEAFF TGTGCCAGCAGCTTGCAGGGGATGAACACTGAAGCTTTCTTT
TRBJ2-7 - - TRBV5-6 CASSLEAGSSYEQYF TGTGCCAGCAGCCTGGAGGCGGGGAGCTCCTACGAGCAGTACTTC
TRBJ1-1 - TRBD1 TRBV18 CASSPSWGQGLVAEAFF TGTGCCAGCTCACCTAGTTGGGGACAGGGACTAGTGGCTGAAGCTTTCTTT
TRBJ1-1 - - TRBV28 CASSSRRNTEAFF TGTGCCAGCAGTTCCCGGAGGAACACTGAAGCTTTCTTT
TRBJ2-1 once - TRBV21-1 CASSASTSGRNCRFRNEQFF TGTGCCAGCAGCGCCTCTACTAGCGGGAGGAATTGTAGGTTTCGGAATGAGCAGTTCTTC
TRBJ1-4 - - TRBV19 CTAPGFTEKLFF TGTACGGCTCCGGGATTTACTGAAAAACTGTTTTTT
TRBJ2-1 - TRBD2 TRBV28 CASRPTSGVGNEQFF TGTGCCAGCAGGCCGACTAGCGGGGTGGGGAATGAGCAGTTCTTC
TRBJ2-3 - - TRBV7-3 CASSTTGTGQDTQYF TGTGCCAGCAGCACAACCGGGACTGGGCAGGATACGCAGTATTTT
TRBJ1-1 - TRBD1 TRBV6-5 CASSYSRDSTEAFF TGTGCCAGCAGTTACTCGAGGGACAGCACTGAAGCTTTCTTT
TRBJ2-7 - TRBD2 TRBV2 CASSDGLAANEQYF TGTGCCAGCAGTGATGGACTAGCGGCTAACGAGCAGTACTTC
TRBJ2-1 once TRBD1 TRBV7-9 CASKNTGTGGDEQFF TGTGCCAGCAAAAACACCGGGACAGGGGGAGATGAGCAGTTCTTC
TRBJ2-3 - TRBD2 TRBV6-1 CASGGRTDTQYF TGTGCCAGCGGCGGGAGAACAGATACGCAGTATTTT
TRBJ2-7 - - TRBV27 CASRRGTHYEQYF TGTGCCAGCCGTAGGGGCACCCACTACGAGCAGTACTTC
TRBJ2-1 - - TRBV2 CASSDWAGSDEQFF TGTGCCAGCAGTGATTGGGCAGGGTCGGATGAGCAGTTCTTC
TRBJ2-2 - - TRBV2 CASQKGPNTGELFF TGTGCCAGCCAAAAGGGGCCGAACACCGGGGAGCTGTTTTTT
TRBJ2-1 - TRBD2 TRBV9 CASSELAGSDEQFF TGTGCCAGCAGCGAGCTAGCGGGTAGCGATGAGCAGTTCTTC
TRBJ2-5 few - TRBV10-2 CASRAVAETQYF TGCGCCAGCAGAGCGGTAGCGGAGACCCAGTACTTC